The clone carrying this T cell receptor (beta chain) was seen only a few times. The source of the sample is a study of T cell repertoires in cytomegalovirus infection. MiXCR, applied by TCRdb to the reads, yields one record per CDR3 protein. The sample holds about 150,000 distinct CDR3 sequences, 17% seen once. The CDR3 sequence is 12 residues long. In germline, CDR1 is SGHVS, CDR2 FQNEAQ. Trimming pared 2 bases from V and 2 bases from J, leaving 4 bases between. The sequence was collected from a human donor in good health (CMV status not recorded). Some clones in this sample may be carry-over from other donors' samples. V gene TRBV7-8 combines with J gene TRBJ2-7; D gene unclear. The sample consisted of CD8+ T cells from PBMCs. CDR3 sequence reads: CASSLLPYEQYF. The DNA of the CDR3 is TGTGCCAGCAGCTTATTGCCCTACGAGCAGTACTTC.